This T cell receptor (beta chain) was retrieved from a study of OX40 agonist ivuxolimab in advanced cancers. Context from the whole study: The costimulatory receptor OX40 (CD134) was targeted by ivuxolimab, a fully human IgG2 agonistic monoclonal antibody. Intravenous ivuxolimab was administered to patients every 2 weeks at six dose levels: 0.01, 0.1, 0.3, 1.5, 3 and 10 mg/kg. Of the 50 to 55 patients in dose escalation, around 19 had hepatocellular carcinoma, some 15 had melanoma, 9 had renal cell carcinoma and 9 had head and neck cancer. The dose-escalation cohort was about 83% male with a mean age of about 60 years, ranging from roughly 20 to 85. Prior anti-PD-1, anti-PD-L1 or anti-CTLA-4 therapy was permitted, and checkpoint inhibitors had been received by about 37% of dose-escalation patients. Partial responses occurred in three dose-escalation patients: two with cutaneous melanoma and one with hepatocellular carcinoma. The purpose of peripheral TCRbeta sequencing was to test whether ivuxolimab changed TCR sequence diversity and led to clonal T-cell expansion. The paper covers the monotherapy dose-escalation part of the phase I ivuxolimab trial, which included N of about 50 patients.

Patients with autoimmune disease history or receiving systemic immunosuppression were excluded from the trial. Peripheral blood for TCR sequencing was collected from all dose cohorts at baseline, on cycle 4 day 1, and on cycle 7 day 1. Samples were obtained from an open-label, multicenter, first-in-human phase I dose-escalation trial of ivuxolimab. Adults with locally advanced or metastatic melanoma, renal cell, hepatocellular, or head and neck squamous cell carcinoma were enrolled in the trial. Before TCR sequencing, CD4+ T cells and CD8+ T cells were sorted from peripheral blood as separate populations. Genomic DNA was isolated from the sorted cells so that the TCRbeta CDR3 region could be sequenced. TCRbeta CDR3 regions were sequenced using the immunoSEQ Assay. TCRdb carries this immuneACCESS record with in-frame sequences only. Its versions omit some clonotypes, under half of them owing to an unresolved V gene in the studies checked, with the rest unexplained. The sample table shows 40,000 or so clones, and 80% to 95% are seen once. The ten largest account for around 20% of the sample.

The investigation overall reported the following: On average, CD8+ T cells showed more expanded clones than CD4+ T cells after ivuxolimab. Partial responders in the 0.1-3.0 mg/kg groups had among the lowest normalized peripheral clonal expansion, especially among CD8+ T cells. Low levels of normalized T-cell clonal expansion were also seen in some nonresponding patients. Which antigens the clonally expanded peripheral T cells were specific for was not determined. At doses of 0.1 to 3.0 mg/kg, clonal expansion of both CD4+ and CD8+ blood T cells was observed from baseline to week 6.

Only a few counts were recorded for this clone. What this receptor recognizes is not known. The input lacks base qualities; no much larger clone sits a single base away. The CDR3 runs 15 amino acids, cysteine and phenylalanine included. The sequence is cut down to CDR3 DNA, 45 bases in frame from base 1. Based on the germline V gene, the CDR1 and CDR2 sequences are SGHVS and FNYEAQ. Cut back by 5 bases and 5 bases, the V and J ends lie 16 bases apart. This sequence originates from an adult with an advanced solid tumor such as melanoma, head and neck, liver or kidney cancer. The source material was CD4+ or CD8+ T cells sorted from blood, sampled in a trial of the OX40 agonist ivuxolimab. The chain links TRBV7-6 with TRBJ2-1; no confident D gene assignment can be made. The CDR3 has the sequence CASSPNRGFHNEQFF. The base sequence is TGTGCCAGCAGCCCCAATCGTGGGTTCCACAATGAGCAGTTCTTC.